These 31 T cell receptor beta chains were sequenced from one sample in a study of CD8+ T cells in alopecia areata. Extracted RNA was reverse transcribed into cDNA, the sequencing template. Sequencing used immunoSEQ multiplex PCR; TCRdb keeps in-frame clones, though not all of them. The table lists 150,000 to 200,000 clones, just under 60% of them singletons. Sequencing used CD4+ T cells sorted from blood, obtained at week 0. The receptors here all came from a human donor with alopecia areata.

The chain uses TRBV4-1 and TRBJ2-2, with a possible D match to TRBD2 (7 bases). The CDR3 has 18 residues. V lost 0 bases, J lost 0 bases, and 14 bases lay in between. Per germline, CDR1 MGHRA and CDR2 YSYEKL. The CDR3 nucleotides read TGCGCCAGCAGCCAAGATGCCCAAGGGGGGGCGAACACCGGGGAGCTGTTTTTT. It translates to CASSQDAQGGANTGELFF.

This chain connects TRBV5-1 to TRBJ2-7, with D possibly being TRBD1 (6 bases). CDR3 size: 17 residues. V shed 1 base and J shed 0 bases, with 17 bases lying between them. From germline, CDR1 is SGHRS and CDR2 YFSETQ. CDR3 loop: CASSLSVSGTNSYEQYF. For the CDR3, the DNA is TGCGCCAGCAGCTTGTCCGTCTCAGGGACAAACTCCTACGAGCAGTACTTC.

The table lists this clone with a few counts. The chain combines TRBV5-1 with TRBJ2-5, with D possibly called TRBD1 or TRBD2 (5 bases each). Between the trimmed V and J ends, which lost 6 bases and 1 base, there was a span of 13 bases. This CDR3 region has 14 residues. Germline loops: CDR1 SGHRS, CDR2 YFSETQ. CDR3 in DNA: TGCGCCAGCAACTTCGGGACGGTCCAAGAGACCCAGTACTTC. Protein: CASNFGTVQETQYF.

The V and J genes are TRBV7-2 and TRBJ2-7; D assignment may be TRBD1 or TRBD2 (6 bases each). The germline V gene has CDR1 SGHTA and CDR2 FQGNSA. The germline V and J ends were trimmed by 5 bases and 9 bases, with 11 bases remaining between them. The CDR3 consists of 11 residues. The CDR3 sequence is CASSLQGGQYF. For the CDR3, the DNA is TGTGCCAGCAGCCTACAGGGAGGGCAGTACTTC.

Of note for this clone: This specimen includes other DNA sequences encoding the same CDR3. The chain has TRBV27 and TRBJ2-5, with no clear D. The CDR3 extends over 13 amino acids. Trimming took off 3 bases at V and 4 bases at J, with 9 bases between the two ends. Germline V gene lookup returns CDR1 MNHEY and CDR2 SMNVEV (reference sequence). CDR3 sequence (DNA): TGTGCCAGCAGTTTTGGACGTGGAGAGACCCAGTACTTC. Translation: CASSFGRGETQYF.

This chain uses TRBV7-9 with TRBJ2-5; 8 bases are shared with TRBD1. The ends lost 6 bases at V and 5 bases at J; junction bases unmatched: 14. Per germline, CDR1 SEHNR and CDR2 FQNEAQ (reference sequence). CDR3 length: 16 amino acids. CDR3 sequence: CASRQDPGQAIETQYF. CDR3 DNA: TGTGCCAGCAGACAAGACCCGGGACAGGCGATCGAGACCCAGTACTTC.

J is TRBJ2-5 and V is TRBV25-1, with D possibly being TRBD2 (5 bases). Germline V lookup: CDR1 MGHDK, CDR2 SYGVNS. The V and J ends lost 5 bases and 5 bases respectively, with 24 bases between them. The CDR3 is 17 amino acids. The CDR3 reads CASSHDPQEEMEETQYF. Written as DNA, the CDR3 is TGTGCCAGCAGTCACGACCCCCAGGAGGAGATGGAGGAGACCCAGTACTTC.

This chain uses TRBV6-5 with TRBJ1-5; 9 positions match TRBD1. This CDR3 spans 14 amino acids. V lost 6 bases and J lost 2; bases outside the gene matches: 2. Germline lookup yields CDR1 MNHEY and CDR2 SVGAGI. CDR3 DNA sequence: TGTGCCAGCAGACGGACAGGGGGCAATCAGCCCCAGCATTTT. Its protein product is CASRRTGGNQPQHF.

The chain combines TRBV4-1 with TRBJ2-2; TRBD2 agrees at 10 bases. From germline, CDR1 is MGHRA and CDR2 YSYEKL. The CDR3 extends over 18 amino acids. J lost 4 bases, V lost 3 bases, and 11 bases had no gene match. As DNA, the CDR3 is TGCGCCAGCAGCCACACCTTAGGAGCGGGGGGGCCCACCGGGGAGCTGTTTTTT. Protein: CASSHTLGAGGPTGELFF.

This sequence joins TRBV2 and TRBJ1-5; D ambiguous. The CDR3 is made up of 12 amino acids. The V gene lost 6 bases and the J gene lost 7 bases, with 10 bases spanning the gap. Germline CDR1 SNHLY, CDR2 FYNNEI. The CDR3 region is CASSPRRQPQHF. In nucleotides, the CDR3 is TGTGCCAGCAGCCCCAGGAGGCAGCCCCAGCATTTT.

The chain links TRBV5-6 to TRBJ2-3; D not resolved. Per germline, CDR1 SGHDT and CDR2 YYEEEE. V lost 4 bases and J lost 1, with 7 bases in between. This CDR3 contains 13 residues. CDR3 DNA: TGTGCCAGCAGCAGAGGAGGCACAGATACGCAGTATTTT. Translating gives CASSRGGTDTQYF.

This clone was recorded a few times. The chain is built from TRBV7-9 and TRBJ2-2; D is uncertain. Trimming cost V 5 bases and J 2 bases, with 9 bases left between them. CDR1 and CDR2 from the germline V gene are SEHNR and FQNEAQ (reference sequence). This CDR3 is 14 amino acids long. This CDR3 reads CASSPLPNTGELFF. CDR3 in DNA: TGTGCCAGCAGCCCACTGCCTAACACCGGGGAGCTGTTTTTT.

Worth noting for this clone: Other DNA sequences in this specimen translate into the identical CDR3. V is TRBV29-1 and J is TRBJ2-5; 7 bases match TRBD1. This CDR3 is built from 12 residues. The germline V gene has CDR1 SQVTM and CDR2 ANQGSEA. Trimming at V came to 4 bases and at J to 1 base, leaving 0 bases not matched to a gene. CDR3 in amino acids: CSVGTGQETQYF. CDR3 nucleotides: TGCAGCGTTGGGACAGGCCAAGAGACCCAGTACTTC.

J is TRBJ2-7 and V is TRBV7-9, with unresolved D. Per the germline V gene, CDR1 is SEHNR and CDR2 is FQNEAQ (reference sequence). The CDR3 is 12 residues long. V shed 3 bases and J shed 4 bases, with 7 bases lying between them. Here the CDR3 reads CASSFLTYEQYF. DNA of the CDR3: TGTGCCAGCAGCTTCTTAACATACGAGCAGTACTTC.

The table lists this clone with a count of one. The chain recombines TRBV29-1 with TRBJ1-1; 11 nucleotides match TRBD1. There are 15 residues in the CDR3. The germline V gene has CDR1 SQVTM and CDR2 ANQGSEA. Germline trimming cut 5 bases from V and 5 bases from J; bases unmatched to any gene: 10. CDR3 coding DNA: TGCAGCGTTTCGGTTTACGGGACAGGGGGGACTGAAGCTTTCTTT. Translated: CSVSVYGTGGTEAFF.

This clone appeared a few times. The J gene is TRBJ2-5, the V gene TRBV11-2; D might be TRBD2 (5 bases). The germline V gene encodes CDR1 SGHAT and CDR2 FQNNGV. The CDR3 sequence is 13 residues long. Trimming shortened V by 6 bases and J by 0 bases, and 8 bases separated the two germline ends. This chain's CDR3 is CASRPDYQETQYF. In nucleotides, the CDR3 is TGTGCCAGCAGACCGGACTACCAAGAGACCCAGTACTTC.

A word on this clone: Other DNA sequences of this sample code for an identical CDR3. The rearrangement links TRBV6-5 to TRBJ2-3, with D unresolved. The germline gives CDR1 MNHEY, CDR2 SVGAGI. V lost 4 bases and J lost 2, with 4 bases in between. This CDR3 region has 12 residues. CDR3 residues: CASSSNTDTQYF. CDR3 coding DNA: TGTGCCAGCAGTTCCAACACAGATACGCAGTATTTT.

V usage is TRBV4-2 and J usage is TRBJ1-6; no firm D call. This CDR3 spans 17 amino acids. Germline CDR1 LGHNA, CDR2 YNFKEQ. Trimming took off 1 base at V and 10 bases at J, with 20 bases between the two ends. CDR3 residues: CASSQGGGNPKGSPLHF. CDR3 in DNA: TGTGCCAGCAGCCAAGGGGGAGGGAATCCTAAGGGATCACCCCTCCACTTT.

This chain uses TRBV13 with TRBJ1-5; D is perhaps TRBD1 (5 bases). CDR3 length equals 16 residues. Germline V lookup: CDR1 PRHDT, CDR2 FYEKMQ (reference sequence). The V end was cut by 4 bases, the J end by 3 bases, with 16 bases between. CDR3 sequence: CASSSSTSGANQPQHF. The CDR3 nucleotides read TGTGCCAGCAGCTCATCGACGAGCGGGGCCAATCAGCCCCAGCATTTT.

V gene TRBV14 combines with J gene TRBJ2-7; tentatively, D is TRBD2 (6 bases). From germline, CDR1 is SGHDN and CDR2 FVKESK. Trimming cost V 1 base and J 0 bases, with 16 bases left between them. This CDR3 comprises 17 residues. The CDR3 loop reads CASSQASVGTRSYEQYF. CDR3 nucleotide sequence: TGTGCCAGCAGCCAAGCCTCAGTTGGGACTCGCTCCTACGAGCAGTACTTC. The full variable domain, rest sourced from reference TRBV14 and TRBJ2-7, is EAGVTQFPSHSVIEKGQTVTLRCDPISGHDNLYWYRRVMGKEIKFLLHFVKESKQDESGMPNNRFLAERTGGTYSTLKVQPAELEDSGVYFCASSQASVGTRSYEQYFGPGTRLTVT.

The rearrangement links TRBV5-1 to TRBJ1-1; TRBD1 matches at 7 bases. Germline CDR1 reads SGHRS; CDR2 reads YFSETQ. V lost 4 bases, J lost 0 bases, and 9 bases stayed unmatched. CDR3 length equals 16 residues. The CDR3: CASSPGRGQLNTEAFF. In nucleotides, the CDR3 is TGCGCCAGCAGCCCCGGAAGGGGACAGCTGAACACTGAAGCTTTCTTT.

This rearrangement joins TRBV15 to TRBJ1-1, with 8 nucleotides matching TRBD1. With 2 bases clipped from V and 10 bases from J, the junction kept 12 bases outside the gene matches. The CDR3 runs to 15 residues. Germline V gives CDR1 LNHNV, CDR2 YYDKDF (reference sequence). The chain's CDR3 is CATSRQGRTGSGAFF. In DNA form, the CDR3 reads TGTGCCACCAGCAGACAAGGGAGGACAGGGAGCGGAGCTTTCTTT.

CDR3: CASRPAGENIQYF. DNA for the CDR3: TGTGCCAGCCGTCCGGCGGGAGAAAACATTCAGTACTTC. This chain links TRBV6-1 with TRBJ2-4; 7 bases map to TRBD2. The CDR3 loop spans 13 amino acids. Germline assignment: CDR1 MNHNS and CDR2 SASEGT. V trimming: 8 bases; J trimming: 5 bases; junction bases outside the gene matches: 6.

The CDR3 DNA follows: TGCAGCGTTGCCCCTATGAACACTGAAGCTTTCTTT. Translated: CSVAPMNTEAFF. V usage is TRBV29-1 and J usage is TRBJ1-1; no clear D gene. The V gene lost 4 bases and the J gene lost 0 bases, with 6 bases spanning the gap. Germline CDR1 reads SQVTM; CDR2 reads ANQGSEA. The CDR3 runs 12 residues.

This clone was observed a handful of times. Here the CDR3 reads CASSWGNKEPQHF. The CDR3 region has the DNA TGTGCCAGCAGTTGGGGGAATAAGGAGCCCCAGCATTTT. This chain uses TRBV28 with TRBJ1-5; D possibly corresponds to TRBD1 (5 bases). The ends were cut back, 4 bases at V and 8 bases at J, with 12 bases in the middle. CDR1 is MDHEN and CDR2 is SYDVKM in the germline V gene. CDR3 size: 13 residues.

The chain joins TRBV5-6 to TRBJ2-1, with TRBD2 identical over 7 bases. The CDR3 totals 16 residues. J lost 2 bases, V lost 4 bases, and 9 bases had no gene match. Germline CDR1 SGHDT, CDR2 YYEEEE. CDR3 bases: TGTGCCAGCAGCCAAGATGTCGCGGGGGCCTACAATGAGCAGTTCTTC. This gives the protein CASSQDVAGAYNEQFF.

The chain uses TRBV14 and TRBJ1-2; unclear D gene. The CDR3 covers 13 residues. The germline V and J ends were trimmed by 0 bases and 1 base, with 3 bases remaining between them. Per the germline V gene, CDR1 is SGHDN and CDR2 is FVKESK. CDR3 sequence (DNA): TGTGCCAGCAGCCAAGATCATAACTATGGCTACACCTTC. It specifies CASSQDHNYGYTF. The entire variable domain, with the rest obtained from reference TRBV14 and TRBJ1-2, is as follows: EAGVTQFPSHSVIEKGQTVTLRCDPISGHDNLYWYRRVMGKEIKFLLHFVKESKQDESGMPNNRFLAERTGGTYSTLKVQPAELEDSGVYFCASSQDHNYGYTFGSGTRLTVV.

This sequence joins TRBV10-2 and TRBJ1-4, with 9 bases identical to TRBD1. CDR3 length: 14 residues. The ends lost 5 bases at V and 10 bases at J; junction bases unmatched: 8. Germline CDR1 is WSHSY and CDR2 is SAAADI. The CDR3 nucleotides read TGCGCCAGCAGTCGGGACAGGGATGCGCTAAAACTGTTTTTT. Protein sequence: CASSRDRDALKLFF.

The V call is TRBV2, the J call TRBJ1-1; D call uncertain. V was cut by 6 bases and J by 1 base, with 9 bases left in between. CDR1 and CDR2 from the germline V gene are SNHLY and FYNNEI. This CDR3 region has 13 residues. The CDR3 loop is CASSQLENTEAFF. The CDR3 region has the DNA TGTGCCAGCAGCCAACTAGAGAACACTGAAGCTTTCTTT. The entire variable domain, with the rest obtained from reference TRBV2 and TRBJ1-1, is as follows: EPEVTQTPSHQVTQMGQEVILRCVPISNHLYFYWYRQILGQKVEFLVSFYNNEISEKSEIFDDQFSVERPDGSNFTLKIRSTKLEDSAMYFCASSQLENTEAFFGQGTRLTVV.

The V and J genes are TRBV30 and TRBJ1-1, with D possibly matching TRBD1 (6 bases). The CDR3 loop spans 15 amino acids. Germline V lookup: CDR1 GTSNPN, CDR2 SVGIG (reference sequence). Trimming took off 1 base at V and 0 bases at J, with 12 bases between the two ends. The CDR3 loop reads CAWSDSGAMNTEAFF. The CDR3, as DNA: TGTGCCTGGAGTGATTCAGGGGCCATGAACACTGAAGCTTTCTTT.

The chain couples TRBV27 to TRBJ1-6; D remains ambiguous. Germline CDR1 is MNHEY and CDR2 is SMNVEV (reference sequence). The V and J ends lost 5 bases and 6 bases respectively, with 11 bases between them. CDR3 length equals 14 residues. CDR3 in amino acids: CASSKPGLNSPLHF. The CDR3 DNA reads TGTGCCAGCAGTAAGCCGGGTCTTAATTCACCCCTCCACTTT.